The 32 T cell receptor beta chains listed next were all sequenced from one sample in a study of blood T cell repertoires in COVID-19. Generated by immunoSEQ multiplex PCR, the TCRdb table keeps only in-frame clones and is missing some. The table includes about 160,000 clones, 70% to 90% detected once. The sequenced sample was peripheral blood. The receptors shown here come from a woman aged 45-65 years with COVID-19, enrolled during active disease.

This sequence joins TRBV27 and TRBJ2-1, with 10 bases identical to TRBD1. The CDR3 covers 16 residues. Germline CDR1 and CDR2: MNHEY and SMNVEV (reference sequence). The V segment lost 2 bases and the J segment 5 bases; nucleotides outside the gene matches: 6. DNA of the CDR3: TGTGCCAGCAGTTTAACCGGACAGGGGGGTAACAATGAGCAGTTCTTC. Its protein is CASSLTGQGGNNEQFF.

This clone was recorded once. This chain joins TRBV27 and TRBJ2-1; no reliable D call. CDR1 is MNHEY and CDR2 is SMNVEV in the germline V gene (reference sequence). Trimming took off 4 bases at V and 5 bases at J, with 9 bases between the two ends. CDR3 size: 13 residues. CDR3 sequence reads: CASSSQTNNEQFF. The CDR3 DNA is TGTGCCAGCAGTTCCCAGACAAACAATGAGCAGTTCTTC.

V and J are TRBV5-1 and TRBJ2-5; D gene unclear. Trimming took 0 bases from V and 2 from J, leaving 11 bases between them. CDR1 SGHRS and CDR2 YFSETQ come from the germline V gene. The CDR3 is made up of 15 amino acids. The CDR3 spells CASSLVATAQETQYF. Written as DNA, the CDR3 is TGCGCCAGCAGCTTGGTTGCAACTGCTCAAGAGACCCAGTACTTC.

The gene calls are TRBV30 and TRBJ1-2; maybe TRBD1 (5 bases). The germline V gene encodes CDR1 GTSNPN and CDR2 SVGIG (reference sequence). The CDR3 covers 13 residues. Trimming pared 3 bases from V and 8 bases from J, leaving 16 bases between. The CDR3 here is CAWRKRGAGGYTF. In DNA form, the CDR3 reads TGTGCCTGGAGAAAAAGGGGCGCCGGCGGCTACACCTTC.

This clone was counted a few times. The chain has TRBV11-3 and TRBJ2-2; 8 nucleotides match TRBD2. Germline V gene sequence: CDR1 SGHNT, CDR2 YENEEA. V shed 4 bases, J shed 3 bases, and the junction held 7 bases outside the gene matches. This CDR3 region has 16 residues. CDR3 coding DNA: TGTGCCAGCAGCTCTATCTTCGGGGGGGACACCGGGGAGCTGTTTTTT. Translation: CASSSIFGGDTGELFF. The full variable domain, rest sourced from reference TRBV11-3 and TRBJ2-2, is EAGVVQSPRYKIIEKKQPVAFWCNPISGHNTLYWYLQNLGQGPELLIRYENEEAVDDSQLPKDRFSAERLKGVDSTLKIQPAELGDSAVYLCASSSIFGGDTGELFFGEGSRLTVL.

This sequence joins TRBV7-2 and TRBJ1-4; TRBD1 matches at 8 bases. This CDR3 contains 14 residues. Germline V gene sequence: CDR1 SGHTA, CDR2 FQGNSA. V shed 8 bases and J 4 bases; nucleotides not matched to a gene: 6. The CDR3 DNA reads as TGTGCCAGCTCCCGGACAGGGAATAATGAAAAACTGTTTTTT. This gives the protein CASSRTGNNEKLFF.

This clone was picked up a small number of times. The chain couples TRBV5-6 to TRBJ1-2, with 9 bases matching TRBD1. Unmatched junction bases numbered 6, after V lost 5 bases and J lost 4 bases. The germline gives CDR1 SGHDT, CDR2 YYEEEE. The CDR3 loop spans 14 amino acids. CDR3 protein: CASRGTGLGYGYTF. In DNA form, the CDR3 reads TGTGCCAGCAGAGGGACAGGGCTTGGCTATGGCTACACCTTC.

The chain joins TRBV3-1 (or the pseudogene TRBV3-2) to TRBJ2-1; no reliable D call. The CDR3 covers 12 residues. Germline V gene data show CDR1 as LGHDT and CDR2 as YNNKEL (reference sequence). The germline V and J ends were trimmed by 4 bases and 7 bases, with 8 bases remaining between them. CDR3 coding DNA: TGTGCCAGCAGCCTGCAGACTAATGAGCAGTTCTTC. Its protein product is CASSLQTNEQFF.

This chain joins TRBV7-2 and TRBJ1-5, with D unresolved. Germline V gene sequence: CDR1 SGHTA, CDR2 FQGNSA. The CDR3 extends over 13 amino acids. The ends were cut back, 4 bases at V and 2 bases at J, with 6 bases in the middle. CDR3 in amino acids: CASSSYGNQPQHF. For the CDR3, the DNA is TGTGCCAGCAGCTCCTACGGCAATCAGCCCCAGCATTTT.

Here the CDR3 DNA reads TGTGCCAGCAGCCAAGGGACAGGGGAAAGCTCACCCCTCCACTTT. Protein sequence: CASSQGTGESSPLHF. The chain joins TRBV3-1 (or the pseudogene TRBV3-2) to TRBJ1-6, with 9 bases lining up with TRBD1. V lost 1 base and J lost 10; bases outside the gene matches: 5. The germline CDR1 and CDR2 sequences are LGHDT and YNNKEL (reference sequence). CDR3 length equals 15 residues.

The CDR3 DNA reads TGTGCCAGCAGCTTAGGCCCCACGCTTAGCGGGGGGGCCTATGAGCAGTTCTTC. This encodes CASSLGPTLSGGAYEQFF. The chain has TRBV7-6 and TRBJ2-1; 11 bases agree with TRBD2. The V gene's germline CDR1 is SGHVS and CDR2 FNYEAQ. Trimming removed 1 base from V and 8 bases from J; junction bases left unmatched: 13. The CDR3 is 18 residues long.

The J gene is TRBJ1-3, the V gene TRBV7-2; D not resolved. Germline CDR1 is SGHTA and CDR2 is FQGNSA. Trimming took 5 bases from V and 0 from J, leaving 14 bases between them. The CDR3 contains 16 residues. The CDR3 DNA is TGTGCCAGCAGCCCAGAGACTGCCTTCTCTGGAAACACCATATATTTT. Protein: CASSPETAFSGNTIYF.

This clone was counted a few times. J is TRBJ1-5 and V is TRBV5-6; 12 bases are shared with TRBD1. The V gene's germline CDR1 is SGHDT and CDR2 YYEEEE. The ends lost 3 bases at V and 5 bases at J; junction bases unmatched: 6. The CDR3 covers 16 residues. CDR3 bases: TGTGCCAGCAGCTCGCTAGGGACAGGGGGCCATCAGCCCCAGCATTTT. Protein product: CASSSLGTGGHQPQHF. The full variable domain, completed using reference TRBV5-6 and TRBJ1-5, is DAGVTQSPTHLIKTRGQQVTLRCSPKSGHDTVSWYQQALGQGPQFIFQYYEEEERQRGNFPDRFSGHQFPNYSSELNVNALLLGDSALYLCASSSLGTGGHQPQHFGDGTRLSIL.

This clone was seen more than once but under ten times. V is TRBV6-4 and J is TRBJ1-1; 7 nucleotides align to TRBD1. This CDR3 has 16 amino acids. Germline CDR1 MRHNA, CDR2 SNTAGT. V shed 2 bases, J shed 5 bases, and the junction held 11 bases outside the gene matches. CDR3 amino acids: CASSDTSTGIETEAFF. The CDR3 coding sequence is TGTGCCAGCAGTGACACCTCGACAGGGATTGAGACTGAAGCTTTCTTT.

V usage is TRBV6-1 and J usage is TRBJ2-7; 13 positions match TRBD2. The CDR3 loop spans 16 amino acids. The germline V gene encodes CDR1 MNHNS and CDR2 SASEGT. With V trimmed by 3 bases and J by 6 bases, 8 bases remained unmatched. CDR3 DNA sequence: TGTGCCAGCAGTGAGCAACTAGCGGGGGGGCTAGGCGAGCAGTACTTC. Residues: CASSEQLAGGLGEQYF.

The chain couples TRBV7-9 to TRBJ1-1, with TRBD1 matching 10 bases. This CDR3 has 16 amino acids. CDR1 and CDR2 from the germline V gene are SEHNR and FQNEAQ (reference sequence). Trimming removed 5 bases from V and 3 bases from J; junction bases left unmatched: 9. DNA for the CDR3: TGTGCCAGCAGCCCGACAGGGGGCTTTCTACACACTGAAGCTTTCTTT. Protein: CASSPTGGFLHTEAFF.

The J gene is TRBJ1-5, the V gene TRBV6-2 or TRBV6-3, with D perhaps TRBD1 (6 bases). Per germline, CDR1 MNHEY and CDR2 SVGEGT. The CDR3 contains 17 residues. V dropped 3 bases and J dropped 2 bases, with 17 bases sitting between them. CDR3 sequence (DNA): TGTGCCAGCAGTTATTCCTACAGGGTTGGTGGCAATCAGCCCCAGCATTTT. It yields the protein CASSYSYRVGGNQPQHF.

Only a few counts were recorded for this clone. CDR3 nucleotides: TGCGCCAGCAGCCAGATAAGCGGGACAGGGGGGACGAGCTCTGGAAACACCATATATTTT. Protein sequence: CASSQISGTGGTSSGNTIYF. The chain employs TRBV4-1 and TRBJ1-3; 11 bases map to TRBD1. This CDR3 region has 20 residues. In germline, CDR1 is MGHRA, CDR2 YSYEKL. V shed 3 bases, J shed 0 bases, and the junction held 13 bases outside the gene matches.

V usage is TRBV6-5 and J usage is TRBJ1-5, with TRBD1 matching over 8 bases. The CDR3 is 14 residues long. V shed 8 bases, J shed 5 bases, and the junction held 8 bases outside the gene matches. Germline V gives CDR1 MNHEY, CDR2 SVGAGI. CDR3 sequence (DNA): TGTGCCAGCGCGGACAGGGACAAGTATCAGCCCCAGCATTTT. Its protein product is CASADRDKYQPQHF.

This chain joins TRBV11-2 and TRBJ1-1; D perhaps matches TRBD1 (5 bases). There are 15 residues in the CDR3. Trimming removed 4 bases from V and 1 base from J, with 13 bases in between. In germline, CDR1 is SGHAT, CDR2 FQNNGV. CDR3 nucleotide sequence: TGTGCCAGCAGCTCCCCGACAGCGCAGAACACTGAAGCTTTCTTT. Amino acid sequence: CASSSPTAQNTEAFF.

Turning to this clone: One end of the junction varies from germline; a read error may be responsible. The rearrangement links TRBV3-1 (or the pseudogene TRBV3-2) to TRBJ1-2; D is ambiguous. Germline loops: CDR1 LGHDT, CDR2 YNNKEL (reference sequence). The CDR3 spans 14 residues. The CDR3 loop reads CASSQDRRAYRYTF. The CDR3 region has the DNA TGTGCCAGCAGCCAAGATAGGCGGGCCTATCGCTACACCTTC.

This clone has at least ten counts. The V gene is TRBV29-1, the J gene TRBJ1-2; 8 bases align to TRBD1. The CDR3 length is 13 residues. The ends lost 7 bases at V and 7 bases at J; junction bases unmatched: 11. Germline assignment: CDR1 SQVTM and CDR2 ANQGSEA. CDR3 sequence reads: CSAQGQGASGYTF. CDR3 coding DNA: TGCAGCGCCCAAGGGCAGGGGGCGAGTGGCTACACCTTC.

The chain has TRBV5-1 and TRBJ1-1; D remains ambiguous. Germline-derived CDR1 and CDR2 are SGHRS and YFSETQ. The CDR3 runs to 12 residues. V gave up 4 bases and J gave up 5 bases, with 9 bases separating them. In DNA form, the CDR3 reads TGCGCCAGCAGCAGAGTGGAGACTGAAGCTTTCTTT. Protein product: CASSRVETEAFF.

The chain recombines TRBV15 with TRBJ2-3; 8 bases are a match to TRBD2. V lost 1 base, J lost 4 bases, and 4 bases stayed unmatched. Per the germline V gene, CDR1 is LNHNV and CDR2 is YYDKDF (reference sequence). The CDR3 extends over 15 amino acids. The CDR3 region is CATSRGSGGADTQYF. The CDR3 DNA reads as TGTGCCACCAGCAGAGGGAGCGGGGGTGCAGATACGCAGTATTTT.

CDR3 region: CASSFWNLDTSGNTIYF. The CDR3 coding sequence is TGTGCCAGCAGCTTTTGGAACCTGGACACCTCTGGAAACACCATATATTTT. The chain uses TRBV5-5 and TRBJ1-3; a possible D gene is TRBD1 (5 bases). Trimming took off 2 bases at V and 0 bases at J, with 15 bases between the two ends. This CDR3 is 17 amino acids long. Germline V gene sequence: CDR1 SGHKS, CDR2 YYEKEE (reference sequence).

V usage is TRBV30 and J usage is TRBJ1-3; D remains unclear. CDR1 and CDR2 from the germline V gene are GTSNPN and SVGIG (reference sequence). The CDR3 is made up of 13 amino acids. V was shortened by 5 bases and J by 2 bases, with 10 bases between the two germline ends. CDR3 in amino acids: CAWSPGPGNTIYF. The CDR3 DNA follows: TGTGCCTGGTCACCAGGTCCTGGAAACACCATATATTTT. Complete variable domain (other parts from reference TRBV30 and TRBJ1-3): SQTIHQWPATLVQPVGSPLSLECTVEGTSNPNLYWYRQAAGRGLQLLFYSVGIGQISSEVPQNLSASRPQDRQFILSSKKLLLSDSGFYLCAWSPGPGNTIYFGEGSWLTVV.

The rearrangement links TRBV30 to TRBJ1-4, with 9 positions matching TRBD1. V dropped 3 bases and J dropped 7; count of bases not matched to a gene: 6. Germline V lookup: CDR1 GTSNPN, CDR2 SVGIG (reference sequence). The CDR3 runs 14 residues. For the CDR3, the DNA is TGTGCCTGGAGAACGACAGGGGGTGTTGAAAAACTGTTTTTT. Translated, it gives CAWRTTGGVEKLFF.

The rearrangement joins TRBV4-3 to TRBJ1-4; 12 bases are a match to TRBD1. Trimming at V came to 4 bases and at J to 8 bases, leaving 5 bases not matched to a gene. The germline V gene has CDR1 LGHNA and CDR2 YSLEER. The CDR3 runs 15 residues. CDR3 in amino acids: CASSLTGTGGEKLFF. The CDR3 nucleotides are TGCGCCAGCAGCCTTACCGGGACAGGGGGCGAAAAACTGTTTTTT.

V and J are TRBV1 and TRBJ2-7; the D call in the table, TRBD2, was not verified against the DNA. TRBV1 is a pseudogene segment. The CDR3 length is 12 residues. CDR3 residues: CTSSQDRREQYF. The CDR3 nucleotides are TGCACCAGCAGCCAAGATAGGCGGGAGCAGTACTTC.

V is TRBV1 and J is TRBJ1-4; the table's D call, TRBD1, was not checked against the DNA. TRBV1 is flagged as a pseudogene. The CDR3 length is 18 residues. This CDR3 is CTSSQVGTQGAGNEKLFF. DNA for the CDR3: TGCACCAGCAGCCAAGTCGGGACCCAGGGGGCGGGAAATGAAAAACTGTTTTTT.

Notes on this clone: Other nucleotide sequences in the sample specify the same CDR3. The rearrangement links TRBV12-3 or TRBV12-4 to TRBJ2-3, with D unresolved. Trimming cost V 6 bases and J 2 bases, with 3 bases left between them. The CDR3 totals 11 residues. DNA for the CDR3: TGTGCCAGCAGCCTCACAGATACGCAGTATTTT. Translation: CASSLTDTQYF.

The rearrangement links TRBV29-1 to TRBJ2-5; a possible D gene is TRBD2 (5 bases). V lost 5 bases and J 5 bases, leaving 9 bases between the germline ends. Per germline, CDR1 SQVTM and CDR2 ANQGSEA. This CDR3 has 11 residues. CDR3 in DNA: TGCAGCGTTCGGGGTAGGGAGACCCAGTACTTC. Amino acids: CSVRGRETQYF.